The 13 T cell receptor beta chains below come from one sample, sequenced in a study of T cell responses to AZD1222 COVID-19 vaccine. This table comes from immunoSEQ multiplex PCR, and its TCRdb copy is limited to in-frame clones, with some not included. This table has around 120,000 clones, roughly 88% appearing once. This material consisted of peripheral blood, taken on day 0 of AZD1222 vaccination. These TCRs come from an adult in good health.

The chain couples TRBV29-1 to TRBJ2-1; maybe TRBD1 (6 bases). Germline CDR1 and CDR2: SQVTM and ANQGSEA. The CDR3 sequence is 12 residues long. The germline V and J ends were trimmed by 3 bases and 10 bases, with 13 bases remaining between them. The CDR3 DNA reads as TGCAGCGTTGATAGGGGGAGCCACGAGCAGTTCTTC. This encodes CSVDRGSHEQFF.

J is TRBJ1-2 and V is TRBV30; D possibly corresponds to TRBD1 (6 bases). CDR3 size: 13 residues. Trimming shortened V by 3 bases and J by 5 bases, and 13 bases separated the two germline ends. CDR1 and CDR2 (germline): GTSNPN, SVGIG (reference sequence). CDR3 sequence: CAWRIDRLYGYTF. CDR3 nucleotide sequence: TGTGCCTGGAGAATAGACAGGTTATATGGCTACACCTTC.

This sequence joins TRBV28 and TRBJ1-1; D ambiguous. CDR3 length: 12 amino acids. Germline assignment: CDR1 MDHEN and CDR2 SYDVKM. V was shortened by 6 bases and J by 4 bases, with 9 bases between the two germline ends. CDR3 residues: CASRPPGTEAFF. The CDR3 DNA is TGTGCCAGCAGACCCCCAGGCACTGAAGCTTTCTTT.

The chain has TRBV5-5 and TRBJ1-1, with a tentative D call TRBD1 (5 bases). Trimming pared 4 bases from V and 2 bases from J, leaving 9 bases between. The CDR3 is made up of 13 amino acids. Germline V gene data show CDR1 as SGHKS and CDR2 as YYEKEE (reference sequence). The CDR3 DNA follows: TGTGCCAGCAGCGCCGGGGGTAACACTGAAGCTTTCTTT. Translation gives CASSAGGNTEAFF.

The J gene is TRBJ1-1, the V gene TRBV10-3; no clear D. The CDR3 spans 12 residues. Trimming cost V 1 base and J 0 bases, with 0 bases left between them. Germline V gene sequence: CDR1 ENHRY, CDR2 SYGVKD. CDR3 in DNA: TGTGCCATCAGTGAGTTGAACACTGAAGCTTTCTTT. Protein sequence: CAISELNTEAFF.

V is TRBV14 and J is TRBJ1-2, with D maybe TRBD1 (5 bases). In germline, CDR1 is SGHDN, CDR2 FVKESK. This CDR3 has 15 amino acids. Trimming removed 5 bases at V and 8 bases at J, with 21 bases between. The CDR3, as DNA: TGTGCCAGCAGCGCCTTATGGGGGACCTACGGAGGCTACACCTTC. Translating it yields CASSALWGTYGGYTF.

This clone was observed a few times. The V gene is TRBV5-8, the J gene TRBJ2-7; D is unresolved. Germline CDR1 is SGHTS and CDR2 is YDEGEE. V lost 4 bases to trimming and J lost 2 bases, with 22 bases between them. The CDR3 has 17 amino acids. The DNA of the CDR3 is TGTGCCAGCAGCCTCCTCCCGGGTCCTGGTGGGACCTACGAGCAGTACTTC. It specifies CASSLLPGPGGTYEQYF.

The chain couples TRBV19 to TRBJ1-5, with 7 bases fitting TRBD1. CDR3 length equals 15 residues. The V and J ends lost 4 bases and 1 base, in that order; junction bases with no gene match: 4. Germline loops: CDR1 LNHDA, CDR2 SQIVND (reference sequence). The CDR3 reads CASSTTGPSNQPQHF. The CDR3 nucleotides read TGTGCCAGTAGTACGACAGGGCCAAGCAATCAGCCCCAGCATTTT.

The chain uses TRBV7-2 and TRBJ2-1, with a tentative D call TRBD2 (5 bases). V was pared by 5 bases and J by 14 bases, with 13 bases between. The CDR3 spans 11 residues. Germline CDR1 reads SGHTA; CDR2 reads FQGNSA. The CDR3 DNA is TGTGCCAGCAGCCCCGGAGGATTGGAGTTCTTC. The encoded protein is CASSPGGLEFF.

This chain links TRBV28 with TRBJ2-1, with 10 bases that match TRBD1. V shed 4 bases, J shed 6 bases, and the junction held 3 bases outside the gene matches. CDR1 and CDR2 from the germline V gene are MDHEN and SYDVKM. The CDR3 runs to 14 residues. The CDR3 bases are TGTGCCAGCAGTTCGGACAGGGGGTTCAATGAGCAGTTCTTC. Protein product: CASSSDRGFNEQFF.

V gene TRBV7-2 combines with J gene TRBJ2-3, with TRBD2 as a possible D gene (5 bases). Germline V gives CDR1 SGHTA, CDR2 FQGNSA. This CDR3 has 14 residues. Trimming left V 5 bases short and J 3 bases short, with 12 bases between. The CDR3 is CASSNGRGTDTQYF. CDR3 coding DNA: TGTGCCAGCAGCAACGGCCGGGGAACAGATACGCAGTATTTT.

The chain has TRBV6-1 and TRBJ1-3; D may be TRBD1 (5 bases). Germline CDR1 is MNHNS and CDR2 is SASEGT. The CDR3 contains 16 residues. The V and J ends lost 3 bases and 1 base respectively, with 13 bases between them. The CDR3 bases are TGTGCCAGCAGTGACCCAACTCAGGGATCTGGAAACACCATATATTTT. It encodes CASSDPTQGSGNTIYF.

The rearrangement joins TRBV3-1 (or the pseudogene TRBV3-2) to TRBJ1-4; tentative D call: TRBD1 (5 bases). Germline CDR1 LGHDT, CDR2 YNNKEL (reference sequence). This CDR3 contains 17 residues. Deletions cut 1 base from V and 5 bases from J, with 17 bases between. CDR3 region: CASSQGEKGLRNEKLFF. The CDR3 DNA sequence: TGTGCCAGCAGCCAAGGGGAAAAGGGACTGAGGAATGAAAAACTGTTTTTT.